Sequencing of this TCR beta chain was carried out in a study of T-cell memory formation after mild COVID-19. Looking at the study overall: Largely, the TCR clusters proved donor specific. Findings of the study overall: Most CD4+ clones that shrank were in CM and EM, while CD8+ ones turned up in EMRA.

Turning to this clonotype: Its antigen is undetermined.

CDR1 DFQATT and CDR2 SNEGSKA come from the germline V gene (reference sequence). Unmatched junction bases numbered 5, after V lost 3 bases and J lost 6 bases. The CDR3 spans 13 residues. The 5'RACE method, run with constant-segment primers, produced TCR alpha and TCR beta cDNA libraries (carrying sample barcodes and UMIs). One entry per CDR3 protein results from TCRdb running MiXCR on the 5' RACE reads. Among 150,000 to 200,000 distinct CDR3 sequences listed, around 13% were seen once. This TCR was sampled from a man aged 18 to 35 who had mild COVID-19 (a few samples of this study predate the infection). Cell type and time point are not known. Sequencing input: PBMCs or a T cell subset sorted from them (not recorded which). The chain combines TRBV20-1 with TRBJ1-2; 9 bases line up with TRBD1. The CDR3 DNA reads as TGCAGTGCTAGGGACAGGGGCTCGGATGGCTACACCTTC. Translation: CSARDRGSDGYTF.